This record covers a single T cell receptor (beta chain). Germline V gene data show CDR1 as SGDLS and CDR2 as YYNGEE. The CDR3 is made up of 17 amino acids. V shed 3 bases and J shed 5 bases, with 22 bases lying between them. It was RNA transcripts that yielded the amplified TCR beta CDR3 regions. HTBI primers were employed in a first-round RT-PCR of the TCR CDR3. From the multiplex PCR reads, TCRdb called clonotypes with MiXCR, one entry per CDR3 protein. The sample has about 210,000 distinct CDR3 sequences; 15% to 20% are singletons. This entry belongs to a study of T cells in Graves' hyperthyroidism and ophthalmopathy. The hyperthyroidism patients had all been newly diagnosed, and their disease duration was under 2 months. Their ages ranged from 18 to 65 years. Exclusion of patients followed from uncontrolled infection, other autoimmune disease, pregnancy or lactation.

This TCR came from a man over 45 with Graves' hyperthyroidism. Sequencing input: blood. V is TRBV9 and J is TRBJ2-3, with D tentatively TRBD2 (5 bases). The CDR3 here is CASSGSLLVGIGDTQYF. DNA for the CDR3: TGTGCCAGCAGCGGGAGCCTACTAGTGGGGATTGGAGATACGCAGTATTTT.